A single sample gave rise to the 21 T cell receptor beta chains below, sequenced in a study of blood T cells in healthy people across ages. The use of a sample-barcoded 5' primer and a J-beta primer mix characterized a second PCR of about 7 to 12 cycles. TCRdb ran MiXCR on the 5' RACE reads and lists one entry per CDR3 protein. The sample has approximately 780,000 distinct CDR3 sequences; approximately 24% are singletons. These data were also reused for a study on T cells of mothers and their children.

The sample taken for sequencing was blood. All receptors derive from a boy between 5 and 17 years old in good health.

A few counts support this clonotype. The gene calls are TRBV20-1 and TRBJ2-1; TRBD2 matches at 11 bases. The tail of the sequence fits TRBJ2-5 better, so the J call may be wrong. The CDR3 contains 13 residues. From germline, CDR1 is DFQATT and CDR2 SNEGSKA (reference sequence). CDR3 residues: CSATIAGGETQYF. The CDR3 bases are TGCAGTGCTACTATAGCGGGGGGGGAGACCCAGTACTTC.

The gene calls are TRBV2 and TRBJ2-4, with 12 bases lining up with TRBD2. V lost 6 bases and J lost 0; bases outside the gene matches: 9. This CDR3 is built from 18 residues. Germline CDR1 SNHLY, CDR2 FYNNEI. The CDR3 nucleotides are TGTGCCAGCAGGATCACTAGCGGGGGGTCTCTAGCCAAAAACATTCAGTACTTC. Translating it yields CASRITSGGSLAKNIQYF.

The count of this clonotype is one. In this CDR3 the conserved last residue, phenylalanine or tryptophan, is missing, so a read error is likely. V gene TRBV20-1 combines with J gene TRBJ1-5; tentatively, D is TRBD1 (5 bases). This CDR3 contains 15 residues. V was pared by 3 bases and J by 0 bases, with 12 bases between. The germline V gene has CDR1 DFQATT and CDR2 SNEGSKA (reference sequence). CDR3 in amino acids: CSASRDSNSNQPQHL. DNA of the CDR3: TGCAGTGCTAGCCGTGACAGTAATAGCAATCAGCCCCAGCATCTT.

This clonotype has a count of ten or more. At one boundary the junction diverges from the germline segment, which might be a read error. The chain joins TRBV5-1 to TRBJ2-1; the D is unclear. CDR1 is SGHRS and CDR2 is YFSETQ in the germline V gene. The CDR3 is made up of 15 amino acids. The DNA of the CDR3 is TGTGCCAGCAGTTTGGGGTCGAGCTCCTACAATGAGCAGTTCTTC. Protein: CASSLGSSSYNEQFF.

This clonotype was counted a few times. The gene calls are TRBV13 and TRBJ2-7; 9 bases agree with TRBD2. Germline CDR1 reads PRHDT; CDR2 reads FYEKMQ (reference sequence). The CDR3 runs to 15 residues. The trim removed 5 bases at V and 4 bases at J, leaving 9 bases unmatched. Here the CDR3 reads CASSQAGGKGYEQYF. The CDR3 nucleotides read TGTGCCAGCAGCCAAGCGGGGGGAAAAGGGTACGAGCAGTACTTC.

The CDR3 sequence: CSVEDSQSGSSYNEQFF. In DNA form, the CDR3 reads TGCAGCGTTGAAGATTCACAATCCGGGAGCTCCTACAATGAGCAGTTCTTC. The chain joins TRBV29-1 to TRBJ2-1; D might be TRBD2 (6 bases). This CDR3 comprises 17 residues. Germline V gene lookup returns CDR1 SQVTM and CDR2 ANQGSEA. V was clipped by 0 bases and J by 0 bases, with 15 bases between them.

The CDR3 region has the DNA TGCAGTGGTCAAGCGGGCCAACTGTCCTACAATGAGCAGTTCTTC. The encoded protein is CSGQAGQLSYNEQFF. The genes are TRBV20-1 and TRBJ2-1, with a tentative D call TRBD2 (6 bases). The germline V gene encodes CDR1 DFQATT and CDR2 SNEGSKA (reference sequence). V lost 7 bases, J lost 1 base, and 17 bases lay in between. The CDR3 has 15 residues.

The gene calls are TRBV5-5 and TRBJ2-1; D not certain. The CDR3 extends over 11 amino acids. V was clipped by 3 bases and J by 4 bases, with 2 bases between them. The V gene's germline CDR1 is SGHKS and CDR2 YYEKEE (reference sequence). CDR3 sequence (DNA): TGTGCCAGCAGCTGGTACAATGAGCAGTTCTTC. This translates into CASSWYNEQFF.

This chain links TRBV4-1 with TRBJ2-5; possibly TRBD2 for D (5 bases). This CDR3 comprises 13 residues. Trimming stripped 1 base from V and 5 bases from J, with 8 bases between. Germline V CDR1 and CDR2: MGHRA, YSYEKL. The CDR3 region is CASSQVPGETQYF. DNA of the CDR3: TGCGCCAGCAGCCAAGTTCCGGGGGAGACCCAGTACTTC.

This clonotype was detected only once. V usage is TRBV20-1 and J usage is TRBJ2-7; D is possibly TRBD1 or TRBD2 (5 bases each). The CDR3 has 13 residues. The germline CDR1 and CDR2 sequences are DFQATT and SNEGSKA (reference sequence). Trimming removed 1 base at V and 5 bases at J, with 12 bases between. The CDR3 DNA follows: TGCAGTGCTAGAGCCCCAGTGGGGGACGAGCAGTACTTC. It encodes CSARAPVGDEQYF.

This clonotype was recorded a few times. This sequence joins TRBV12-3 or TRBV12-4 and TRBJ1-2; TRBD1 matches 7 bases. V was pared by 5 bases and J by 6 bases, with 9 bases of the junction left unmatched. The CDR3 contains 14 residues. The CDR3 region has the DNA TGTGCCAGCAGTCCCTCGACAGGGCGTCATGGCTACACCTTC. It translates to CASSPSTGRHGYTF.

This CDR3 reads CASSPGHREEAFF. DNA for the CDR3: TGCGCCAGCAGCCCTGGCCACAGGGAGGAAGCTTTCTTT. J is TRBJ1-1 and V is TRBV5-1; TRBD1 is a possible D gene (6 bases). Germline V lookup: CDR1 SGHRS, CDR2 YFSETQ. This CDR3 has 13 residues. Trimming cost V 4 bases and J 8 bases, with 15 bases left between them.

The rearrangement links TRBV25-1 to TRBJ2-3; 9 nucleotides agree with TRBD1. Per the germline V gene, CDR1 is MGHDK and CDR2 is SYGVNS. The CDR3 is 13 residues long. V gave up 11 bases and J gave up 4 bases; unmatched junction bases: 7. The DNA for the CDR3 is TGTGCCCCGCGACAGGGGGTCGCAGATACGCAGTATTTT. This codes for CAPRQGVADTQYF.

On this clonotype itself: An end of the junction does not agree with germline; a read error may underlie this. The chain uses TRBV20-1 and TRBJ2-7, with D perhaps assigned TRBD1 or TRBD2 (7 bases each). This CDR3 spans 15 amino acids. The V gene's germline CDR1 is DFQATT and CDR2 SNEGSKA (reference sequence). CDR3 bases: TGCAGTGCAGGACGGTCACAGGGAGGGGGCTACGAGCAGCACTTC. This encodes CSAGRSQGGGYEQHF.

This clonotype has more than one count but fewer than ten. The chain recombines TRBV6-6 with TRBJ2-3; TRBD2 agrees at 9 bases. There are 16 residues in the CDR3. V shed 5 bases, J shed 3 bases, and the junction held 9 bases outside the gene matches. CDR1 and CDR2 (germline): MNHNY, SVGAGI (reference sequence). As DNA, the CDR3 is TGTGCCAGCAGTAGCCTAAGGCGGGGGGGTACAGATACGCAGTATTTT. The encoded protein is CASSSLRRGGTDTQYF.

This clonotype was seen ten or more times. The rearrangement links TRBV12-3 or TRBV12-4 to TRBJ2-3; no reliable D call. The CDR3 is made up of 12 amino acids. Trimming stripped 6 bases from V and 4 bases from J, with 8 bases between. The CDR3 DNA follows: TGTGCCAGCAGCCTATCCCCAGATACGCAGTATTTT. Amino acid sequence: CASSLSPDTQYF.

The V gene is TRBV12-3 or TRBV12-4, the J gene TRBJ2-2, with 7 nucleotides matching TRBD1. The trim removed 5 bases at V and 4 bases at J, leaving 19 bases unmatched. This CDR3 is 19 amino acids long. Written as DNA, the CDR3 is TGTGCCAGCAGTGTATTGGGTAGGGGGCTTATTAAGGGCACCGGGGAGCTGTTTTTT. As protein: CASSVLGRGLIKGTGELFF.

This clonotype was observed many times. Mismatch with germline at one junction end may stem from a read error. The chain joins TRBV5-4 to TRBJ1-1; D might be TRBD1 (6 bases). This CDR3 contains 13 residues. The V gene's germline CDR1 is SGHNT and CDR2 YYREEE (reference sequence). The CDR3 DNA reads TGTGCCAGCAGCCTAGACAGGTACACTGAAGCCTTCTTT. It yields the protein CASSLDRYTEAFF.

This clonotype was counted at least ten times. This chain connects TRBV4-1 to TRBJ1-4, with D hard to call. Germline values: CDR1 MGHRA, CDR2 YSYEKL. This CDR3 contains 16 residues. V was clipped by 1 base and J by 0 bases, with 9 bases between them. The CDR3 region is CASSQGTVATNEKLFF. CDR3 nucleotides: TGCGCCAGCAGCCAAGGGACGGTGGCAACTAATGAAAAACTGTTTTTT.

This clonotype has at least ten counts. The genes are TRBV12-3 or TRBV12-4 and TRBJ2-1, with 8 bases identical to TRBD2. V lost 1 base, J lost 3 bases, and 2 bases stayed unmatched. The CDR3 is 15 amino acids. The DNA of the CDR3 is TGTGCCAGCAGTTTAGAAGCGGGGGTCTACAATGAGCAGTTCTTC. This translates into CASSLEAGVYNEQFF.

The V call is TRBV30, the J call TRBJ1-2; TRBD1 might be the D (5 bases). V was clipped by 0 bases and J by 7 bases, with 15 bases between them. CDR1 is GTSNPN and CDR2 is SVGIG in the germline V gene (reference sequence). The CDR3 has 14 amino acids. In DNA form, the CDR3 reads TGTGCCTGGAGTGTGGCAGGGCCACCTCGTGGCTACACCTTC. It specifies CAWSVAGPPRGYTF.